This TCR beta chain was sequenced during a study of shared T cell receptors in the human thymus. V lost 5 bases, J lost 13 bases, and 18 bases lay in between. CDR3 size: 13 residues. CDR1 MNHEY and CDR2 SMNVEV come from the germline V gene (reference sequence). Produced via immunoSEQ multiplex PCR; TCRdb's table is partial and in-frame only. The sample shows around 340,000 clones, around 93% of them seen only once. The specimen was thymocytes. The chain recombines TRBV27 with TRBJ2-4; tentatively, D is TRBD1 or TRBD2 (5 bases each). The source is a human donor. The DNA of the CDR3 is TGTGCCAGCAGTCCCACCGGGGCGGCGGGCCAGTACTTC. It codes for CASSPTGAAGQYF.